A single sample is the source of the 17 T cell receptor beta chains below, sequenced in a study of regulatory and conventional T cells in RAG deficiency. Method: immunoSEQ multiplex PCR; TCRdb's copy keeps in-frame clones and lacks some. The sample lists about 20,000 clones; roughly 87% were seen once. Blood CD4+ CD25-high CD127-low regulatory T cells supplied the genomic DNA template. The same sample was also used in a study of regulatory T cells. According to that study: The primer mix had 52 TRBV and 13 TRBJ primers.

Sample: Tregs sorted from blood. These receptors were obtained from a human donor in good health.

V and J are TRBV30 and TRBJ1-4; 10 bases line up with TRBD1. The length of the CDR3 is 15 residues. The V and J ends lost 3 bases and 4 bases, in that order; junction bases with no gene match: 5. Per germline, CDR1 GTSNPN and CDR2 SVGIG (reference sequence). CDR3 residues: CAWSPGQGVNEKLFF. The DNA of the CDR3 is TGTGCCTGGAGCCCCGGACAGGGGGTTAATGAAAAACTGTTTTTT.

For the CDR3, the DNA is TGTGCCAGCAGCTTAGTATCGTGGTCATCGACAACTAACTATGGCTACACCTTC. Its translation is CASSLVSWSSTTNYGYTF. The chain carries TRBV5-6 and TRBJ1-2; the D is unclear. Germline V CDR1 and CDR2: SGHDT, YYEEEE. V dropped 2 bases and J dropped 0 bases, with 20 bases sitting between them. The CDR3 is 18 amino acids.

The genes are TRBV28 and TRBJ2-7; possibly TRBD2 for D (5 bases). CDR3 length: 12 amino acids. V was cut by 8 bases and J by 4 bases, with 12 bases left in between. The germline gives CDR1 MDHEN, CDR2 SYDVKM. CDR3 DNA sequence: TGTGCCAGCGGGAGACTGGGATACGAGCAGTACTTC. Amino acid sequence: CASGRLGYEQYF.

V gene TRBV7-2 combines with J gene TRBJ2-5; D uncertain. Germline CDR1 reads SGHTA; CDR2 reads FQGNSA. The CDR3 is made up of 13 amino acids. V was pared by 2 bases and J by 2 bases, with 6 bases between. The CDR3 sequence is CASSLYLQETQYF. The CDR3 DNA reads TGTGCCAGCAGCTTATACTTACAAGAGACCCAGTACTTC.

The chain carries TRBV14 and TRBJ2-5; D is ambiguous. With 0 bases removed from V and 8 bases from J, the gap between germline ends came to 7 bases. Germline V gene lookup returns CDR1 SGHDN and CDR2 FVKESK. The CDR3 is 12 amino acids. The CDR3, as DNA: TGTGCCAGCAGCCAAGAATCGTATACCCAGTACTTC. This sequence encodes CASSQESYTQYF.

The chain uses TRBV27 and TRBJ1-2; maybe TRBD1 (5 bases). The V gene's germline CDR1 is MNHEY and CDR2 SMNVEV (reference sequence). Trimming shortened V by 2 bases and J by 4 bases, and 8 bases separated the two germline ends. The CDR3 extends over 13 amino acids. The CDR3 DNA reads TGTGCCAGCAGTTTACAGGGTTTCTATGGCTACACCTTC. Encoded protein: CASSLQGFYGYTF.

The sample holds one count of this clone. This chain connects TRBV6-6 to TRBJ2-1; 8 nucleotides line up with TRBD2. This CDR3 region has 16 residues. The J segment lost 1 base and the V segment lost 0 bases, leaving 2 bases of the junction unmatched. Germline lookup yields CDR1 MNHNY and CDR2 SVGAGI (reference sequence). The CDR3 DNA reads TGTGCCAGCAGTTACTCCGTAGCGGGATCCTACAATGAGCAGTTCTTC. It codes for CASSYSVAGSYNEQFF.

In this sample, this clone turned up once. This chain connects TRBV7-8 to TRBJ2-5, with D possibly called TRBD1 or TRBD2 (5 bases each). Germline assignment: CDR1 SGHVS and CDR2 FQNEAQ. Trimming pared 6 bases from V and 5 bases from J, leaving 19 bases between. CDR3 length equals 15 residues. CDR3 in amino acids: CASRPWGSAHETQYF. DNA of the CDR3: TGTGCCAGCAGGCCGTGGGGGAGCGCCCATGAGACCCAGTACTTC.

The chain has TRBV9 and TRBJ2-3, with D unresolved. The germline V gene encodes CDR1 SGDLS and CDR2 YYNGEE. V lost 2 bases to trimming and J lost 2 bases, with 12 bases between them. The CDR3 extends over 15 amino acids. The CDR3 spells CASSVTPSPTDTQYF. As DNA, the CDR3 is TGTGCCAGCAGCGTTACCCCCAGTCCCACAGATACGCAGTATTTT.

This chain links TRBV6-5 with TRBJ2-2, with TRBD1 matching over 7 bases. Germline-derived CDR1 and CDR2 are MNHEY and SVGAGI. There are 15 residues in the CDR3. J lost 6 bases, V lost 0 bases, and 4 bases had no gene match. CDR3 in amino acids: CASSYSRQGAGELFF. The DNA for the CDR3 is TGTGCCAGCAGTTACTCCCGGCAGGGGGCCGGGGAGCTGTTTTTT.

The chain combines TRBV9 with TRBJ1-6; 7 bases match TRBD1. Germline CDR1 reads SGDLS; CDR2 reads YYNGEE. This CDR3 region has 22 residues. V lost 0 bases and J lost 0; bases outside the gene matches: 18. CDR3 amino acids: CASSVVQGSPKGVSSYNSPLHF. In DNA, the CDR3 is TGTGCCAGCAGCGTAGTACAGGGGTCGCCGAAAGGAGTAAGCTCCTATAATTCACCCCTCCACTTT.

This chain links TRBV10-1 with TRBJ1-3, with D unclear. The CDR3 runs 13 residues. Germline V CDR1 and CDR2: WNHNN, SYGVQD (reference sequence). V lost 4 bases, J lost 1 base, and 5 bases lay in between. The CDR3 here is CASSVGSGNTIYF. As DNA, the CDR3 is TGCGCCAGCAGTGTTGGATCTGGAAACACCATATATTTT.

This rearrangement joins TRBV7-9 to TRBJ1-2; 8 nucleotides line up with TRBD1. This CDR3 is built from 17 residues. After removal of 2 bases from V and 8 bases from J, the junction contained 16 bases not matched to a gene. The germline CDR1 and CDR2 sequences are SEHNR and FQNEAQ (reference sequence). The CDR3 DNA sequence: TGTGCCAGCAGCTTACAGGGGGCACCTGCCCCGATCGACGGCTACACCTTC. Amino acids: CASSLQGAPAPIDGYTF.

The chain links TRBV19 to TRBJ1-2; D remains unclear. Trimming removed 6 bases from V and 5 bases from J, with 13 bases in between. Per germline, CDR1 LNHDA and CDR2 SQIVND (reference sequence). The CDR3 sequence is 13 residues long. CDR3 loop: CASREGGRYGYTF. The CDR3, as DNA: TGTGCCAGTAGGGAGGGTGGCAGATATGGCTACACCTTC.

The count of this clone is one. The rearrangement joins TRBV7-9 to TRBJ2-5, with 7 bases fitting TRBD2. After removal of 3 bases from V and 4 bases from J, the junction contained 5 bases not matched to a gene. The CDR3 is 14 residues long. Germline loops: CDR1 SEHNR, CDR2 FQNEAQ (reference sequence). The CDR3 is CASSFGGVRETQYF. The CDR3 coding sequence is TGTGCCAGCAGCTTTGGGGGGGTAAGAGAGACCCAGTACTTC.

The V and J genes are TRBV4-2 and TRBJ2-1, with 10 bases matching TRBD2. Germline CDR1 and CDR2: LGHNA and YNFKEQ. There are 18 residues in the CDR3. The V gene end was trimmed by 0 bases and the J gene end by 6 bases; junction bases not matched to a gene: 11. CDR3 in amino acids: CASSQDTASGGWGNEQFF. The DNA for the CDR3 is TGTGCCAGCAGCCAAGATACGGCTAGCGGGGGTTGGGGCAATGAGCAGTTCTTC.

This clone was seen a single time. V gene TRBV20-1 combines with J gene TRBJ2-3; a weak D match, TRBD2 (5 bases). The CDR3 totals 11 residues. Germline assignment: CDR1 DFQATT and CDR2 SNEGSKA (reference sequence). V was cut by 6 bases and J by 3 bases, with 7 bases left in between. The CDR3 DNA sequence: TGCAGTGCCCCGGGGACAGATACGCAGTATTTT. Amino acids: CSAPGTDTQYF.